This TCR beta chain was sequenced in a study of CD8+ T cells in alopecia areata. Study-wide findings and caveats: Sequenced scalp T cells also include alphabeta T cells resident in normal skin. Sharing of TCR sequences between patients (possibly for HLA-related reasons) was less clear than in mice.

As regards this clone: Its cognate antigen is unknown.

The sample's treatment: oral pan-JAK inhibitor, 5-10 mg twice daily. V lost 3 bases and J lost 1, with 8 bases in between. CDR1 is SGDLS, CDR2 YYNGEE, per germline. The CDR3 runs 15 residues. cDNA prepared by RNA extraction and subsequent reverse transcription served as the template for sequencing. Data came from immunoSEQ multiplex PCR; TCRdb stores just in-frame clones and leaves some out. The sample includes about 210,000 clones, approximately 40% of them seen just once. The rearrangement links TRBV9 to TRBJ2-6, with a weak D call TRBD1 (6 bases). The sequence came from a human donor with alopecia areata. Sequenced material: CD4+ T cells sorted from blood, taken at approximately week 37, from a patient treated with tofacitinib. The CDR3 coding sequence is TGTGCCAGCAGCGCACAGGGATCTGGGGCCAACGTCCTGACTTTC. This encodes CASSAQGSGANVLTF. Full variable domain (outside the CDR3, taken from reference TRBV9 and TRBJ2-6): DSGVTQTPKHLITATGQRVTLRCSPRSGDLSVYWYQQSLDQGLQFLIQYYNGEERAKGNILERFSAQQFPDLHSELNLSSLELGDSALYFCASSAQGSGANVLTFGAGSRLTVL.